The 4 T cell receptor beta chains presented below share a single source sample, sequenced in a study of blood T cell repertoires in COVID-19. Only in-frame clones appear in the TCRdb table, and some are missing; sequencing was by immunoSEQ multiplex PCR. The sample includes 200,000 to 250,000 clones, over 70% of them seen just once. Sequenced sample: PBMCs or T cells enriched from blood (not recorded which). The receptors originated from a woman aged 25-40 years who had been exposed to COVID-19.

V and J are TRBV5-1 and TRBJ1-2; 9 nucleotides line up with TRBD1. The CDR3 has 14 amino acids. Trimming took 3 bases from V and 7 from J; bases not matched to a gene: 7. Germline assignment: CDR1 SGHRS and CDR2 YFSETQ. Here the CDR3 reads CASSWGQGTGGYTF. CDR3 nucleotide sequence: TGCGCCAGCAGCTGGGGACAGGGCACGGGTGGCTACACCTTC.

The chain is built from TRBV30 and TRBJ2-6, with D hard to call. V was pared by 0 bases and J by 3 bases, with 12 bases between. There are 16 residues in the CDR3. Germline-derived CDR1 and CDR2 are GTSNPN and SVGIG (reference sequence). The CDR3 DNA reads as TGTGCCTGGAGTGTACACCGAGGAGATGGGGCCAACGTCCTGACTTTC. Amino acid sequence: CAWSVHRGDGANVLTF.

The rearrangement joins TRBV5-1 to TRBJ2-5; D gene unclear. This CDR3 contains 13 residues. The ends were cut back, 0 bases at V and 4 bases at J, with 7 bases in the middle. Germline-derived CDR1 and CDR2 are SGHRS and YFSETQ. This CDR3 reads CASSLGSRETQYF. For the CDR3, the DNA is TGCGCCAGCAGCTTGGGTTCGAGAGAGACCCAGTACTTC.

This clone was observed a single time. This chain joins TRBV4-1 and TRBJ2-7; 11 nucleotides agree with TRBD1. This CDR3 region has 19 residues. The trim removed 2 bases at V and 4 bases at J, leaving 16 bases unmatched. Germline V gene sequence: CDR1 MGHRA, CDR2 YSYEKL. In nucleotides, the CDR3 is TGCGCCAGCAGCCAATCAACCCCCTGGGAATGGGACAGGGGGTACGAGCAGTACTTC. Translating gives CASSQSTPWEWDRGYEQYF.